This T cell receptor beta chain was obtained from a study of blood T cell repertoires in COVID-19 (TCRdb year 2020). Study-level background: Samples covering the acute and convalescent phases of COVID-19 were provided by collaborators in the United States, Italy and Spain. The material from the prospective study consisted of cDNA or gDNA derived from T cells, B-cell-depleted T cells, or PBMCs. The repertoires were released in a freely available public database meant as a resource for research on the immune response to SARS-CoV-2. Subjects who had been exposed to COVID-19, were actively infected with it, or had recovered from it provided the deeply sampled blood TCRbeta repertoires that made up the dataset. HLA class I and class II types, where available, came from metadata supplied by the sample provider rather than from assay-based typing. A de-identified subject ID, COVID-19 status, age in years and sex were almost always included in the sample metadata. Samples came from the ongoing ImmuneRACE study (first 160 participants) plus 1,254 subjects from 6 global collaborators. The study at large found these results: How much clinical and demographic metadata was included differed by source and by participant, and the metadata was provided uncurated.

The sample holds a few counts of this clone. No cognate antigen has been identified for it. Base-call qualities are not available, and no considerably larger clone is one nucleotide away. There are 13 amino acids in the CDR3, from cysteine to phenylalanine inclusive. Just CDR3 DNA is preserved here, 39 bases in frame from base 1. In the germline V gene, CDR1 corresponds to MNHEY and CDR2 to SVGAGI. V sheds 5 bases and J sheds 3 bases, leaving 11 bases between their ends. Collaborating institutions collected whole blood in K2EDTA tubes following their own protocols. For TCRbeta analysis, collaborators shipped samples in one of three forms: frozen whole blood, isolated PBMCs, or DNA extracted from either of those sample types. The immunoSEQ Assay, a bias-controlled multiplex PCR, was used to amplify TCRbeta CDR3 regions from genomic DNA. Per the authors' processing: Within the assay, amplification of reference gene primers was used to estimate how many nucleated cells each sample contained. To quantify the absolute abundance of each unique TCRbeta CDR3 rearrangement, sequence reads were collapsed and filtered. For each sample, productive Simpson clonality was calculated by taking the square root of Simpson's diversity index across productive rearrangements. This is the immuneACCESS table as TCRdb keeps it, with only in-frame sequences that have V and J called. A part of the clones is gone; compared with another copy, unresolved V genes explain less than half, and the rest is unexplained. V and J calls and clone size follow that table, whereas D and trimming were derived from the DNA. This sample comprises about 120,000 clones, around 80% of them detected only once. 7% to 9.5% of the sample belongs to the ten largest clones.

The chain couples TRBV6-5 to TRBJ2-7, with no confidently assigned D gene. Specimen: peripheral blood. The origin of this receptor is a man aged 70-80 years with active or convalescent COVID-19. The DNA sequence reads TGTGCCAGCAGTCTACAGAATTACTACGAGCAGTACTTC. Translated, it gives CASSLQNYYEQYF.